This T cell receptor (beta chain) was sequenced for a study of shared T cell receptors in the human thymus. This clone showed up just a few times. V lost 4 bases, J lost 3 bases, and 8 bases stayed unmatched. CDR1 and CDR2 (germline): SGHRS, YFSETQ. CDR3 length: 16 amino acids. TCRdb keeps only in-frame clones here, not all; method: immunoSEQ multiplex PCR. The top ten hold under 0.01% of the sample, which has hundreds of thousands of clones, over 75% seen once. This same sample was also taken into another study, of human thymus T cells. From that second work: Thymic and blood repertoires seemed to favor certain V and J genes.

This sequence joins TRBV5-1 and TRBJ2-7; TRBD2 agrees at 12 bases. Sequencing input: thymocytes. The clonotype was recovered from a boy younger than two with a congenital heart defect. The CDR3 nucleotides are TGCGCCAGCAGCAACAGGACTAGCGGGGATTTCTACGAGCAGTACTTC. This translates into CASSNRTSGDFYEQYF.